This T cell receptor beta chain was sequenced in a study of monozygotic twins with inflammatory bowel disease. Nested PCRs (16 and 9 cycles, two total) were applied to TCRalpha and TCRbeta cDNA. TCRdb re-called the 5' RACE reads; one entry per CDR3 protein, DNA not given. Its table lists about 380,000 distinct CDR3 sequences. The germline V gene encodes CDR1 SGHAT and CDR2 FQNNGV. The CDR3 consists of 15 residues. V and J are TRBV11-2 and TRBJ2-3; TCRdb outputs TRBD2, but without DNA this stays unchecked. The sample comprised blood. The receptor was isolated from a human donor with ulcerative colitis or Crohn's disease, or a healthy co-twin of an affected twin (not recorded which). CDR3: CASSLSGGHTDTQYF.